Below are 3 T cell receptor beta chains sequenced from a single sample in a study of a mutant IDH1 vaccine in newly diagnosed glioma. The time point: baseline, week 1 (first vaccination visit). Treatment given: pre-vaccination baseline after standard-of-care therapy. The data were produced by immunoSEQ multiplex PCR, yet TCRdb's version contains in-frame clones alone and is incomplete. The data show about 66,000 clones, roughly 85% seen once. The sample in question was PBMCs, obtained from a glioma patient treated with radiotherapy, temozolomide or both. Receptors were obtained from a man aged 25 to 45 with glioma.

The chain has TRBV2 and TRBJ2-2; 8 positions agree with TRBD1. V gave up 6 bases and J gave up 1 base; unmatched junction bases: 4. From germline, CDR1 is SNHLY and CDR2 FYNNEI. CDR3 length equals 15 residues. The CDR3 is CASSTQGGNTGELFF. In nucleotides, the CDR3 is TGTGCCAGCAGCACACAGGGGGGGAACACCGGGGAGCTGTTTTTT.

CDR3 protein: CASSVRGGSNTGELFF. Written as DNA, the CDR3 is TGTGCCAGCAGCGTACGCGGGGGGTCGAACACCGGGGAGCTGTTTTTT. The rearrangement uses TRBV9 and TRBJ2-2; TRBD2 agrees at 8 bases. Germline V lookup: CDR1 SGDLS, CDR2 YYNGEE. The trim removed 1 base at V and 0 bases at J, leaving 2 bases unmatched. The CDR3 sequence is 16 residues long.

The CDR3 protein is CASSRTSGGGQTQYF. The DNA of the CDR3 is TGTGCCAGCAGCCGCACTTCGGGGGGGGGACAGACCCAGTACTTC. The genes are TRBV11-2 and TRBJ2-5; 8 nucleotides line up with TRBD2. J gave up 6 bases and V 5 bases, and 11 bases lay outside the gene matches. Germline-derived CDR1 and CDR2 are SGHAT and FQNNGV. The CDR3 runs to 15 residues.